Below are 27 T cell receptor beta chains sequenced from a single sample in a study of blood T cell repertoires in COVID-19 (dated by TCRdb to between 2020 and 2021). To prepare the library, the immunoSEQ multiplex PCR assay was applied. TCRdb obtained this table from immuneACCESS and retained in-frame rearrangements with V and J assigned. These tables miss some clones; where compared with another copy, unresolved V genes account for less than half of the shortfall, and the remainder is unexplained. The sample records fewer than 250,000 clones, roughly four fifths of which are singletons. Approximately 4.5% of the sample is held by the ten biggest clonotypes. Specimen: peripheral blood. The receptors originated from a woman between 70 and 85 years old with acute or convalescent COVID-19.

CDR3 in DNA: TGTGCCAGCAGTCAGGGACAGAGTAACGACAATGAGCAGTTCTTC. Translating gives CASSQGQSNDNEQFF. V is TRBV6-6 and J is TRBJ2-1, with 7 bases that match TRBD1. The CDR3 consists of 15 residues. Germline V gives CDR1 MNHNY, CDR2 SVGAGI (reference sequence). The J segment lost 5 bases and the V segment lost 5 bases, leaving 9 bases of the junction unmatched.

The chain is built from TRBV28 and TRBJ1-2; no reliable D call. Between the trimmed V and J ends, which lost 0 bases and 7 bases, there was a span of 12 bases. Germline values: CDR1 MDHEN, CDR2 SYDVKM. This CDR3 contains 14 residues. The CDR3 nucleotides read TGTGCCAGCAGTTTATGGGAGGGAAAAGGTGGCTACACCTTC. As protein: CASSLWEGKGGYTF.

This clone is a singleton in its sample. This chain joins TRBV4-2 and TRBJ1-6; 11 bases align to TRBD1. From germline, CDR1 is LGHNA and CDR2 YNFKEQ. CDR3 length: 14 residues. V gave up 5 bases and J gave up 8 bases; unmatched junction bases: 2. The CDR3 coding sequence is TGTGCCAGCAGCGAGGGACAGGGGGATTCACCCCTCCACTTT. This sequence encodes CASSEGQGDSPLHF.

The chain recombines TRBV2 with TRBJ1-2; 10 nucleotides agree with TRBD1. The length of the CDR3 is 16 residues. Germline V gene sequence: CDR1 SNHLY, CDR2 FYNNEI. Trimming cost V 1 base and J 8 bases; bases outside gene matches: 10. The CDR3 nucleotides are TGTGCCAGCAGTGAAGTAATGACAGGGGGCGCGGGCGGCTACACCTTC. This encodes CASSEVMTGGAGGYTF.

The chain has TRBV27 and TRBJ1-3; 8 nucleotides align to TRBD1. This CDR3 has 17 residues. The germline gives CDR1 MNHEY, CDR2 SMNVEV (reference sequence). After removal of 4 bases from V and 2 bases from J, the junction contained 10 bases not matched to a gene. The CDR3 region has the DNA TGTGCCAGCAGTTGGGGCAGGGGGCCCGAAGCTGGAAACACCATATATTTT. Translating it yields CASSWGRGPEAGNTIYF.

This chain links TRBV5-8 with TRBJ1-5, with D possibly TRBD1 on 5 matching bases. V was clipped by 7 bases and J by 0 bases, with 17 bases between them. Germline V CDR1 and CDR2: SGHTS, YDEGEE. The CDR3 loop spans 16 amino acids. CDR3 nucleotide sequence: TGTGCCAGCGGGAGGGGCGGTTCAAATAGCAATCAGCCCCAGCATTTT. The encoded protein is CASGRGGSNSNQPQHF.

This clone was counted once. V usage is TRBV10-3 and J usage is TRBJ1-2; perhaps TRBD1 as D (6 bases). Trimming shortened V by 7 bases and J by 8 bases, and 20 bases separated the two germline ends. CDR1 ENHRY and CDR2 SYGVKD come from the germline V gene. This CDR3 has 14 residues. CDR3 nucleotide sequence: TGTGCCATCACCCGAGGGGGGGCTGGTCACGGCTACACCTTC. It specifies CAITRGGAGHGYTF.

The chain combines TRBV20-1 with TRBJ1-5, with a tentative D call TRBD1 (5 bases). The V and J ends lost 3 bases and 9 bases respectively, with 12 bases between them. The germline V gene has CDR1 DFQATT and CDR2 SNEGSKA (reference sequence). The CDR3 is 12 residues long. The CDR3 DNA sequence: TGCAGTGCTAGTGACGGGAGGGGGCCCCAGCATTTT. This sequence encodes CSASDGRGPQHF.

J is TRBJ1-1 and V is TRBV5-1; 8 bases match TRBD1. Losses at the gene ends were 2 bases for V and 4 bases for J; bases not matched to a gene: 4. Germline loops: CDR1 SGHRS, CDR2 YFSETQ. The CDR3 extends over 14 amino acids. CDR3 in amino acids: CASSLQGVSTEAFF. CDR3 nucleotide sequence: TGCGCCAGCAGCTTACAGGGGGTAAGCACTGAAGCTTTCTTT.

J is TRBJ1-1 and V is TRBV5-5, with TRBD1 matching 9 bases. Germline CDR1 SGHKS, CDR2 YYEKEE (reference sequence). CDR3 length: 13 residues. J was trimmed by 10 bases and V by 0 bases; bases with no gene match: 4. The CDR3 nucleotides are TGTGCCAGCAGCTTGGACAGGGGGCCTCTAGCTTTCTTT. It codes for CASSLDRGPLAFF.

This chain links TRBV12-3 or TRBV12-4 with TRBJ2-1; D gene ambiguous. Trimming stripped 3 bases from V and 5 bases from J, with 8 bases between. The CDR3 covers 13 residues. CDR3 sequence (DNA): TGTGCCAGCAGTTTGTGGCCCGACAATGAGCAGTTCTTC. Its protein product is CASSLWPDNEQFF.

This chain joins TRBV4-3 and TRBJ1-3; no clear D gene. This CDR3 has 15 amino acids. V lost 4 bases, J lost 1 base, and 11 bases lay in between. Germline CDR1 and CDR2: LGHNA and YSLEER. CDR3 sequence reads: CASSPTIVSGNTIYF. CDR3 sequence (DNA): TGCGCCAGCAGCCCAACAATTGTGTCTGGAAACACCATATATTTT.

The chain joins TRBV19 to TRBJ2-4, with D possibly TRBD2 on 5 matching bases. V was cut by 3 bases and J by 8 bases, with 14 bases left in between. The CDR3 consists of 14 residues. Germline V gene sequence: CDR1 LNHDA, CDR2 SQIVND (reference sequence). The CDR3 sequence: CASSIGQEEDIQYF. The CDR3 DNA follows: TGTGCCAGTAGTATCGGGCAGGAGGAGGACATTCAGTACTTC.

The genes are TRBV5-1 and TRBJ1-2; D not certain. Between the trimmed V and J ends, which lost 4 bases and 3 bases, there was a span of 13 bases. Germline V gene lookup returns CDR1 SGHRS and CDR2 YFSETQ. CDR3 length: 14 amino acids. CDR3 nucleotides: TGCGCCAGCAGCCGTCCAGAGGGAGACTATGGCTACACCTTC. Residues: CASSRPEGDYGYTF.

The table lists this clone with a few counts. This rearrangement joins TRBV7-2 to TRBJ2-7; the D gene is possibly TRBD1 (5 bases). This CDR3 contains 16 residues. The V end was cut by 1 base, the J end by 1 base, with 14 bases between. Germline V gene lookup returns CDR1 SGHTA and CDR2 FQGNSA. The CDR3: CASSLEVNRRSYEQYF. The CDR3 DNA reads as TGTGCCAGCAGCTTAGAAGTCAACAGGCGATCCTACGAGCAGTACTTC.

The V and J genes are TRBV6-2 or TRBV6-3 and TRBJ1-1; D may be TRBD1 (6 bases). CDR1 is MNHEY and CDR2 is SVGEGT in the germline V gene. This CDR3 has 14 amino acids. Trimming took off 1 base at V and 6 bases at J, with 12 bases between the two ends. CDR3 nucleotides: TGTGCCAGCAGTTACTGGGGCAGGGGACCTGAAGCTTTCTTT. It codes for CASSYWGRGPEAFF.

The chain recombines TRBV27 with TRBJ1-4, with TRBD1 identical over 8 bases. The V and J ends lost 2 bases and 5 bases, in that order; junction bases with no gene match: 4. Germline V gene sequence: CDR1 MNHEY, CDR2 SMNVEV (reference sequence). The CDR3 extends over 15 amino acids. The CDR3 DNA reads as TGTGCCAGCAGTTTAGGGACAGGTCGCAATGAAAAACTGTTTTTT. This sequence encodes CASSLGTGRNEKLFF.

The chain recombines TRBV10-3 with TRBJ1-1; no clear D. Deletions cut 7 bases from V and 1 base from J, with 10 bases between. CDR1 ENHRY and CDR2 SYGVKD come from the germline V gene. This CDR3 has 13 amino acids. Here the CDR3 reads CAITRLGNTEAFF. DNA for the CDR3: TGTGCCATCACCAGACTGGGGAACACTGAAGCTTTCTTT.

This chain connects TRBV4-3 to TRBJ1-2; no reliable D call. Trimming removed 1 base from V and 3 bases from J, with 12 bases in between. Germline V gene lookup returns CDR1 LGHNA and CDR2 YSLEER. The CDR3 contains 15 residues. CDR3: CASSQGRRSDYGYTF. The CDR3 region has the DNA TGCGCCAGCAGCCAAGGTCGGAGATCTGACTATGGCTACACCTTC.

J is TRBJ2-5 and V is TRBV6-2 or TRBV6-3, with TRBD2 matching 8 bases. This CDR3 comprises 16 residues. V lost 2 bases to trimming and J lost 1 base; unmatched junction nucleotides: 6. CDR1 is MNHEY, CDR2 SVGEGT, per germline. The CDR3 nucleotides are TGTGCCAGCAGTTACGTCGGGGGGGCTCCCCAAGAGACCCAGTACTTC. It encodes CASSYVGGAPQETQYF.

The rearrangement uses TRBV6-5 and TRBJ1-1; 9 bases align to TRBD1. The germline V gene has CDR1 MNHEY and CDR2 SVGAGI. The V and J ends lost 0 bases and 7 bases, in that order; junction bases with no gene match: 9. This CDR3 is built from 16 residues. The CDR3 DNA sequence: TGTGCCAGCAGTTACTCGGTGGGACAGGGAATTAATGAAGCTTTCTTT. Residues: CASSYSVGQGINEAFF.

CDR3: CASSQEAVFSYNEQFF. Here the CDR3 DNA reads TGCGCCAGCAGCCAAGAGGCGGTGTTCTCCTACAATGAGCAGTTCTTC. The rearrangement joins TRBV4-1 to TRBJ2-1; D unresolved. V was pared by 0 bases and J by 0 bases, with 9 bases between. The CDR3 has 16 amino acids. Germline values: CDR1 MGHRA, CDR2 YSYEKL.

CDR3 residues: CAWRRSRVNYGYTF. The CDR3 DNA reads as TGTGCCTGGAGACGGTCGCGAGTTAACTATGGCTACACCTTC. This sequence joins TRBV30 and TRBJ1-2; D is undetermined. Deletions cut 3 bases from V and 1 base from J, with 12 bases between. Germline V CDR1 and CDR2: GTSNPN, SVGIG (reference sequence). This CDR3 has 14 amino acids.

A word on this clone: Compared with germline, one end of the junction differs, possibly owing to a read error. The chain has TRBV3-1 (or the pseudogene TRBV3-2) and TRBJ2-5; no clear D gene. CDR3 length equals 12 residues. CDR1 is LGHDT and CDR2 is YNNKEL in the germline V gene (reference sequence). The CDR3 coding sequence is TGTGCCAGCAGCCAAGCGTACCAATTACTTGACTTC. Translated, it gives CASSQAYQLLDF.

The gene calls are TRBV11-2 and TRBJ2-2; 12 bases map to TRBD2. Germline CDR1 and CDR2: SGHAT and FQNNGV. V shed 6 bases, J shed 1 base, and the junction held 3 bases outside the gene matches. This CDR3 contains 16 residues. Written as DNA, the CDR3 is TGTGCCAGCAGTCCTAGCGGGGGGGTGAACACCGGGGAGCTGTTTTTT. Residues: CASSPSGGVNTGELFF.

This chain links TRBV6-2 or TRBV6-3 with TRBJ2-7, with 7 bases fitting TRBD2. V was pared by 2 bases and J by 3 bases, with 10 bases of the junction left unmatched. The CDR3 has 16 amino acids. Per the germline V gene, CDR1 is MNHEY and CDR2 is SVGEGT. The CDR3 coding sequence is TGTGCCAGCAGTTACCCCTTAGGCGGGGGAGTCTACGAGCAGTACTTC. It encodes CASSYPLGGGVYEQYF.

The chain employs TRBV4-3 and TRBJ2-7, with a weak D call TRBD1 (5 bases). There are 16 residues in the CDR3. The germline V gene has CDR1 LGHNA and CDR2 YSLEER. V lost 0 bases, J lost 4 bases, and 16 bases lay in between. DNA for the CDR3: TGCGCCAGCAGCCAAGATAGTAGCCAGGGCCCTTACGAGCAGTACTTC. Protein: CASSQDSSQGPYEQYF.